Listed below are T cell receptor beta chains from one sample, sequenced in a study of blood T cell repertoires in COVID-19. The repertoire was sequenced with immunoSEQ multiplex PCR; TCRdb's copy has only in-frame clones and lacks some. The repertoire holds some 110,000 clones, approximately 86% seen once, with 3.5% to 4.5% in the top ten. The sample taken for sequencing was peripheral blood. Receptor source: a man in his forties or fifties with acute or convalescent COVID-19. Both conserved end residues are part of each CDR3. A D gene is named only where the DNA matches it firmly. Part of the rows lack a size; the others show once, few, many or a class for expanded clones.

>TRBD2|.|TRBV7-2|TRBJ2-7
TGTGCCAGCAGCTTGCGTAGCGGGAGCAGCTCCTACGAGCAGTACTTC
CASSLRSGSSSYEQYF
>.|.|TRBV11-3|TRBJ1-1
TGTGCCAGCAGCAGAGGGAACACTGAAGCTTTCTTT
CASSRGNTEAFF
>TRBD2|.|TRBV15|TRBJ2-2
TGTGCCACCATAGCGGGAGTGAACACCGGGGAGCTGTTTTTT
CATIAGVNTGELFF
>.|once|TRBV11-2|TRBJ1-5
TGTGCCAGCAGCTTCTATGGACGGAGGAATCAGCCCCAGCATTTT
CASSFYGRRNQPQHF
>.|.|TRBV6-5|TRBJ1-5
TGTGCCAGCACCGGGGGGACTGGGGGAAATCAGCCCCAGCATTTT
CASTGGTGGNQPQHF
>TRBD1|.|TRBV7-9|TRBJ1-6
TGTGCCAGCACCCGGACAGGGGGCGTATATAATTCACCCCTCCACTTT
CASTRTGGVYNSPLHF
>.|.|TRBV6-5|TRBJ2-7
.
CASSTSGQISYEQYF
>TRBD1|.|TRBV2|TRBJ2-7
TGTGCCAGCTCCCGGGACAGGGTAGACGAGCAGTACTTC
CASSRDRVDEQYF
>TRBD1|.|TRBV30|TRBJ1-4
TGTGCCTGGAGTGCCTCTAGGACAGGGAGTATTGAAAAACTGTTTTTT
CAWSASRTGSIEKLFF
>.|.|TRBV4-3|TRBJ1-6
TGCGCCAGCAGCCAGATCAGGGGCGGTTTAGTTCACTTT
CASSQIRGGLVHF
>.|.|TRBV29-1|TRBJ2-2
TGCAGCACCGAGGACAGCAGCACCGGGGAGCTGTTTTTT
CSTEDSSTGELFF
>TRBD1|.|TRBV29-1|TRBJ1-2
TGCAGCGTGGACAGGCCGAGGGATGGCTACACCTTC
CSVDRPRDGYTF
>.|.|TRBV6-6|TRBJ1-1
TGTGCCAGCAGCCGGGCTTCAGGGGCTGAAGCTTTCTTT
CASSRASGAEAFF
>.|.|TRBV9|TRBJ1-3
TGTGCCAGCAGCGTCATGCCGGGACAACTCTCTGGAAACACCATATATTTT
CASSVMPGQLSGNTIYF
>.|.|TRBV30|TRBJ1-1
TGTGCCTGGAGTACTGGACAGATGAACACTGAAGCTTTCTTT
CAWSTGQMNTEAFF
>TRBD1|.|TRBV29-1|TRBJ1-1
TGCAGCGTTGATCCGTGGACAGGGGGCGAGGGGACTGAAGCTTTCTTT
CSVDPWTGGEGTEAFF
>.|few|TRBV13|TRBJ1-6
TGTGCCAGCAGCTTGGGCGGACAGTCCTATAATTCACCCCTCCACTTT
CASSLGGQSYNSPLHF
>TRBD1|.|TRBV19|TRBJ1-2
TGTGCCAGTAGACAGGGGGCCGGTGGCTACACCTTC
CASRQGAGGYTF
>.|.|TRBV7-8|TRBJ1-3
TGTGCCAGCAGCTTAGGGCAGGACTACTCTGGAAACACCATATATTTT
CASSLGQDYSGNTIYF
>.|once|TRBV7-9|TRBJ1-1
TGTGCCAGCAGCTTAGGGGGGGATTATGAAGCTTTCTTT
CASSLGGDYEAFF
>TRBD1|.|TRBV9|TRBJ1-2
TGTGCCAGCAGCGGTTCCGGGACAGCGGATGGCTACACCTTC
CASSGSGTADGYTF
>TRBD1|.|TRBV2|TRBJ1-2
TGTGCCAGCAGAAGGGACAGGGGGCAGGATGGCTACACCTTC
CASRRDRGQDGYTF
>.|.|TRBV5-1|TRBJ2-7
TGCGCCAGCAGCTTGGAAGGGGTTGACGAGCAGTACTTC
CASSLEGVDEQYF
>TRBD2|.|TRBV30|TRBJ2-3
TGTGCCTGGAGTATGCCGGGACTAGCGGGGGGGCGGAAAGATACGCAGTATTTT
CAWSMPGLAGGRKDTQYF
>.|.|TRBV7-2|TRBJ1-6
TGTGCCAGCAGCTTAGGAGGGAAGGACTCACCCCTCCACTTT
CASSLGGKDSPLHF
>.|.|TRBV4-3|TRBJ1-1
TGCGCCAGCAGCCAAGACATCGCCGTCGGACTTAGAGCTTTCTTT
CASSQDIAVGLRAFF
>.|.|TRBV4-2|TRBJ2-5
TGTGCCAGCAGCCAAGAGGAGGGGACGGGCCAAGAGACCCAGTACTTC
CASSQEEGTGQETQYF
>TRBD2|.|TRBV27|TRBJ2-7
TGTGCCAGCAGGCGACTAGCGGCTGGGTACGAGCAGTACTTC
CASRRLAAGYEQYF
>.|.|TRBV2|TRBJ1-2
TGTGCCAGCAAAAACTTAAGAGCGGAAAACTATGGCTACACCTTC
CASKNLRAENYGYTF
>.|.|TRBV11-3|TRBJ2-5
TGTGCCAGCAGCACGGACAGTCGAGAGACCCAGTACTTC
CASSTDSRETQYF
>.|.|TRBV5-1|TRBJ1-1
TGCGCCAGCAGCTTGGAAGCAGGGCTAGGGACTGAAGCTTTCTTT
CASSLEAGLGTEAFF
>.|.|TRBV7-2|TRBJ1-2
TGTGCCAGCAGCCCTCGGAGTCGGGACTATGGCTACACCTTC
CASSPRSRDYGYTF
>.|.|TRBV3-1/TRBV3-2|TRBJ2-2
TGTGCCAGCAGCCTCCGCCCCCGGGGGAAGGGCACCGGGGAGCTGTTTTTT
CASSLRPRGKGTGELFF
>.|.|TRBV5-6|TRBJ1-1
TGTGCCAGCAGCTCCCAGCGGAACACTGAAGCTTTCTTT
CASSSQRNTEAFF
>.|.|TRBV5-4|TRBJ1-1
TGTGCCAGCAGCCAGGGGTCGAACACTGAAGCTTTCTTT
CASSQGSNTEAFF
>.|.|TRBV5-4|TRBJ2-2
TGTGCCAGCAGCGAAACACGATATAACACCGGGGAGCTGTTTTTT
CASSETRYNTGELFF
>TRBD1|.|TRBV2|TRBJ2-5
TGTGCCAGCAGTGATCTGGGACAGGGGGTTCAAGAGACCCAGTACTTC
CASSDLGQGVQETQYF
>TRBD2|.|TRBV9|TRBJ2-1
TGTGCCAGCAGCCACTCGGGAGGGCCACTCAATGAGCAGTTCTTC
CASSHSGGPLNEQFF
>.|once|TRBV5-6|TRBJ1-1
TGTGCCAGCAGCTTGGTTCGGAGCACTGAAGCTTTCTTT
CASSLVRSTEAFF
>TRBD2|.|TRBV4-3|TRBJ2-1
TGCGCCAGCAGCCGATACCTAGCGGGGACAAATGAGCAGTTCTTC
CASSRYLAGTNEQFF
>.|.|TRBV12-3/TRBV12-4|TRBJ1-1
TGTGCCAGCAGTTTAGGACAGGCCACTGAAGCTTTCTTT
CASSLGQATEAFF
>.|once|TRBV5-1|TRBJ2-5
TGCGCCAGCAGCCCGGAGGGAGATACCCAAGAGACCCAGTACTTC
CASSPEGDTQETQYF
>.|.|TRBV6-2/TRBV6-3|TRBJ1-1
TGTGCCAGCAGTTACACGGGGAAGAACACTGAAGCTTTCTTT
CASSYTGKNTEAFF
>.|.|TRBV24-1|TRBJ2-3
TGTGCCACCAGTGATGGCAAATCGTGGGATACGCAGTATTTT
CATSDGKSWDTQYF
>TRBD1|.|TRBV30|TRBJ1-5
TGTGCCTGGACTACAGGGGGCGCGGGCAATCAGCCCCAGCATTTT
CAWTTGGAGNQPQHF
>.|.|TRBV5-4|TRBJ2-7
TGTGCCAGCAGCACCGACAGGCGGATTGGCTACGAGCAGTACTTC
CASSTDRRIGYEQYF
>TRBD2|.|TRBV11-2|TRBJ2-4
TGTGCCAGCAGCTTGAGCGGGACCAAAAACATTCAGTACTTC
CASSLSGTKNIQYF
>.|.|TRBV6-1|TRBJ2-3
TGTGCCAGCAGTGAGGGGCGGCTGACAGATACGCAGTATTTT
CASSEGRLTDTQYF
>.|.|TRBV2|TRBJ2-3
TGTGCCAGCAGTGAAAAAATTAGCCTCACAGATACGCAGTATTTT
CASSEKISLTDTQYF
>.|.|TRBV5-1|TRBJ2-1
TGCGCCAGCAGCTTGGGCCTAGCGCGCTCCTACAATGAGCAGTTCTTC
CASSLGLARSYNEQFF
>TRBD1|.|TRBV6-5|TRBJ1-6
TGTGCCAGCAGTTCGACCCTACAGGGGGTAAATTCACCCCTCCACTTT
CASSSTLQGVNSPLHF
>.|.|TRBV11-2|TRBJ1-3
TGTGCCAGCAGCTTAGATGGGCAGGGCCATGGAAACACCATATATTTT
CASSLDGQGHGNTIYF
>TRBD1|.|TRBV5-1|TRBJ2-1
TGCGCCAGCAAACTCGTGAAGGGACAGGGTACGAATGAGCAGTTCTTC
CASKLVKGQGTNEQFF
>.|.|TRBV9|TRBJ2-3
TGTGCCAGCAGCCCGGGAGCGCGCACAGATACGCAGTATTTT
CASSPGARTDTQYF
>TRBD1|.|TRBV19|TRBJ1-5
TGTGCCAGTAGAACAACAGGGGGGATGGGCAATCAGCCCCAGCATTTT
CASRTTGGMGNQPQHF
>TRBD1|.|TRBV7-9|TRBJ1-5
TGTGCCAGCAGCCGGAACGGACAGGGAGATCAGCCCCAGCATTTT
CASSRNGQGDQPQHF